This T cell receptor beta chain comes out of a study of blood T cell repertoires in COVID-19. The wider study: The United States, Italy and Spain were the sources of the acute and convalescent COVID-19 samples.

In the original analysis: Scientists estimated how many nucleated cells there were by amplifying reference gene primers. Data came from immunoSEQ multiplex PCR; TCRdb stores just in-frame clones and leaves some out. Clone size and the V and J calls come from that table; the DNA yielded D and trimming. Of 70,000 to 95,000 clones listed, around four fifths are singletons. The germline V gene encodes CDR1 LNHDA and CDR2 SQIVND (reference sequence). The CDR3 runs to 14 residues. V lost 5 bases and J lost 6; bases outside the gene matches: 6. This TCR came from a human donor in a cohort sampled during active COVID-19. This sequence joins TRBV19 and TRBJ2-3; 9 positions match TRBD1. Sequenced sample: peripheral blood. The CDR3 region has the DNA TGTGCCAGTAGTGAACAGGGGGCCTCCGATACGCAGTATTTT. Translating it yields CASSEQGASDTQYF.